Listed here are 18 T cell receptor beta chains from one sample, sequenced in a study of early T cells in non-severe SARS-CoV-2 infection (dated by TCRdb to about 2021). Receptors were amplified or captured by 5' RACE. Sequencing relied on a NextSeq 500. Clones were called with MiXCR by TCRdb after fastp trimmed the public reads at Q25, and only in-frame beta chains were retained. For every CDR3 protein sequence, its rows merge into one entry that carries the most common genes and DNA. The sample yields 36,000 or so distinct CDR3 sequences; around 4.1% were counted once. The top ten hold over 5% of the sample. Material: whole blood. The source is an adult who was a healthcare worker with PCR-confirmed SARS-CoV-2 infection or an uninfected control (not recorded which).

This clonotype has at least ten counts. V gene TRBV29-1 combines with J gene TRBJ2-2; D is perhaps TRBD2 (5 bases). The CDR3 has 15 residues. The V end was cut by 6 bases, the J end by 3 bases, with 17 bases between. Germline CDR1 reads SQVTM; CDR2 reads ANQGSEA. The CDR3 region is CSVPEGFGDTGELFF. The DNA of the CDR3 is TGCAGCGTCCCTGAGGGATTCGGAGACACCGGGGAGCTGTTTTTT.

This clonotype was counted many times. The chain links TRBV20-1 to TRBJ1-2; D is perhaps TRBD1 (6 bases). Trimming took 5 bases from V and 4 from J, leaving 17 bases between them. CDR1 is DFQATT and CDR2 is SNEGSKA in the germline V gene (reference sequence). This CDR3 region has 14 residues. Here the CDR3 reads CSASTGTILYGYTF. CDR3 nucleotides: TGCAGTGCTTCTACAGGGACCATCCTCTATGGCTACACCTTC.

This clonotype was picked up many times. The DNA of the CDR3 is TGTGCCAGGCCTCCGGGACAGGGGAGGAACGAGCAGTACTTC. Protein: CARPPGQGRNEQYF. The J gene is TRBJ2-7, the V gene TRBV27; the match to TRBD1 covers 10 bases. Germline lookup yields CDR1 MNHEY and CDR2 SMNVEV (reference sequence). There are 14 residues in the CDR3. V lost 9 bases to trimming and J lost 5 bases; unmatched junction nucleotides: 10.

This clonotype was detected many times. The chain recombines TRBV3-1 with TRBJ1-6; perhaps TRBD1 as D (5 bases). From germline, CDR1 is LGHDT and CDR2 YNNKEL (reference sequence). With 3 bases removed from V and 5 bases from J, the gap between germline ends came to 8 bases. The CDR3 has 14 amino acids. DNA for the CDR3: TGTGCCAGCAGCCAGACAGAGGATAATTCACCCCTCCACTTT. Protein product: CASSQTEDNSPLHF.

This clonotype was observed at least ten times. CDR3 sequence: CSVAGAGGTNTDTQYF. The CDR3 region has the DNA TGCAGCGTTGCAGGGGCGGGCGGAACTAACACAGATACGCAGTATTTT. The chain combines TRBV29-1 with TRBJ2-3; tentatively, D is TRBD1 (6 bases). This CDR3 region has 16 residues. The V end lost 4 bases, the J end lost 2 bases, and 19 bases lay between the germline ends. CDR1 is SQVTM, CDR2 ANQGSEA, per germline.

This clonotype appeared many times. This chain links TRBV18 with TRBJ2-3; TRBD1 matches 8 bases. Trimming cost V 5 bases and J 3 bases; bases outside gene matches: 4. The CDR3 loop spans 14 amino acids. Germline CDR1 KGHSH, CDR2 LQKENI. The CDR3 nucleotides are TGTGCCAGCTCAGGCGGGACAGGAACAGATACGCAGTATTTT. Protein sequence: CASSGGTGTDTQYF.

At least ten counts were recorded for this clonotype. The chain joins TRBV12-3 or TRBV12-4 to TRBJ1-3, with a tentative D call TRBD1 (5 bases). This CDR3 spans 14 amino acids. Trimming stripped 10 bases from V and 0 bases from J, with 13 bases between. Here the CDR3 reads CATPGLHSGNTIYF. The CDR3, as DNA: TGTGCCACCCCGGGACTCCACTCTGGAAACACCATATATTTT.

This clonotype was counted at least ten times. The chain has TRBV6-2 or TRBV6-3 and TRBJ2-5, with 9 nucleotides matching TRBD2. CDR1 MNHEY and CDR2 SVGEGT come from the germline V gene. The length of the CDR3 is 17 residues. After removal of 0 bases from V and 5 bases from J, the junction contained 10 bases not matched to a gene. The CDR3 sequence is CASSYSLQAGGPETQYF. The CDR3 coding sequence is TGTGCCAGCAGTTACTCCCTCCAGGCGGGGGGGCCGGAGACCCAGTACTTC.

This clonotype was detected ten times or more. Mismatch with germline at one junction end may stem from a read error. The chain employs TRBV14 and TRBJ1-2; no firm D call. Germline-derived CDR1 and CDR2 are SGHDN and FVKESK. The CDR3 runs 11 residues. The CDR3 loop is CASSQADRIHF. CDR3 coding DNA: TGTGCCAGCAGCCAAGCGGATAGGATCCACTTC.

This clonotype appeared many times. The chain uses TRBV6-4 and TRBJ1-5; 7 nucleotides line up with TRBD1. The germline V gene has CDR1 MRHNA and CDR2 SNTAGT. With 2 bases clipped from V and 7 bases from J, the junction kept 5 bases outside the gene matches. The CDR3 totals 14 residues. For the CDR3, the DNA is TGTGCCAGCAGTGACACGGGGGACAGCCAGCCCCAGCATTTT. Translation: CASSDTGDSQPQHF.

This clonotype occurred many times. This chain links TRBV11-2 with TRBJ1-1; TRBD1 matches at 9 bases. CDR1 and CDR2 (germline): SGHAT, FQNNGV. This CDR3 spans 15 amino acids. V was pared by 5 bases and J by 2 bases, with 6 bases of the junction left unmatched. The CDR3 is CASSPGTGRNTEAFF. The CDR3 nucleotides read TGTGCCAGCAGCCCCGGGACAGGGCGAAACACTGAAGCTTTCTTT.

This clonotype was seen many times. The J gene is TRBJ2-3, the V gene TRBV18; 11 positions match TRBD2. After removal of 3 bases from V and 5 bases from J, the junction contained 7 bases not matched to a gene. Germline values: CDR1 KGHSH, CDR2 LQKENI. The CDR3 is 16 residues long. The CDR3 sequence: CASSPLSGGAGDTQYF. In DNA form, the CDR3 reads TGTGCCAGCTCACCCCTTAGCGGGGGGGCCGGAGATACGCAGTATTTT.

This clonotype was recorded many times. The chain joins TRBV6-6 to TRBJ2-7; 8 nucleotides align to TRBD2. CDR3 length equals 13 residues. Germline loops: CDR1 MNHNY, CDR2 SVGAGI (reference sequence). Losses at the gene ends were 6 bases for V and 0 bases for J; bases not matched to a gene: 1. In DNA form, the CDR3 reads TGTGCCAGCAGAACTAGCGGCTCCTACGAGCAGTACTTC. Amino acids: CASRTSGSYEQYF.

This clonotype was picked up many times. CDR3 residues: CSVEEGGNTEAFF. CDR3 sequence (DNA): TGCAGCGTTGAAGAGGGAGGGAACACTGAAGCTTTCTTT. The chain links TRBV29-1 to TRBJ1-1; D unclear. Germline CDR1 SQVTM, CDR2 ANQGSEA. V was cut by 0 bases and J by 1 base, with 6 bases left in between. The CDR3 sequence is 13 residues long.

This clonotype was detected ten times or more. This rearrangement joins TRBV12-3 or TRBV12-4 to TRBJ1-3, with D tentatively TRBD1 (5 bases). The CDR3 contains 15 residues. Trimming removed 6 bases from V and 4 bases from J, with 16 bases in between. CDR3 amino acids: CASRTSGAGGNTIYF. The CDR3 DNA is TGTGCCAGCAGAACATCAGGAGCAGGGGGAAACACCATATATTTT.

In this sample, this clonotype turned up a few times. The rearrangement links TRBV19 to TRBJ2-2; D unclear. CDR1 is LNHDA, CDR2 SQIVND, per germline (reference sequence). The CDR3 is 14 residues long. Trimming removed 4 bases from V and 0 bases from J, with 6 bases in between. The CDR3 sequence is CASSTRANTGELFF. CDR3 bases: TGTGCCAGTAGTACCCGGGCGAACACCGGGGAGCTGTTTTTT.

The chain employs TRBV12-3 or TRBV12-4 and TRBJ2-7; perhaps TRBD1 as D (5 bases). This CDR3 has 16 amino acids. The V end was cut by 7 bases, the J end by 4 bases, with 23 bases between. CDR3 sequence reads: CASTPAAWQGTYEQYF. The CDR3 DNA follows: TGTGCCAGCACCCCCGCGGCTTGGCAGGGAACTTACGAGCAGTACTTC.

DNA for the CDR3: TGTGCCAGCACCCGACTAGCGGGAGACGGGACCCAGTACTTC. Encoded protein: CASTRLAGDGTQYF. V gene TRBV12-3 or TRBV12-4 combines with J gene TRBJ2-5; TRBD2 aligns across 12 bases. The ends lost 7 bases at V and 7 bases at J; junction bases unmatched: 7. CDR3 length: 14 amino acids.